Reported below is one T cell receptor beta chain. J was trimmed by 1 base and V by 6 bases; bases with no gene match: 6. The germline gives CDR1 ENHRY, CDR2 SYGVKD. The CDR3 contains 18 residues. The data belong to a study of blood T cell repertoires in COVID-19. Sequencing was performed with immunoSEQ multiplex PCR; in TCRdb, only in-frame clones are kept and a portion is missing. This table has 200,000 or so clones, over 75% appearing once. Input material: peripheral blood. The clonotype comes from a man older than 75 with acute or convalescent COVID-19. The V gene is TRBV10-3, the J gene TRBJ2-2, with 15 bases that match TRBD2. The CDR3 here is CAIRSGLAGGKNTGELFF. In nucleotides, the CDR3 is TGTGCCATCAGGTCCGGACTAGCGGGAGGGAAGAACACCGGGGAGCTGTTTTTT.